These 14 T cell receptor beta chains were sequenced from one sample in a study of vaccination effects on CD4 cells after COVID-19. Isolation of CD4+ T cells took place after ten to eleven days of culture. Produced via immunoSEQ multiplex PCR; TCRdb's table is partial and in-frame only. In the table there are roughly 50,000 clones, approximately 61% of which are singletons. Their antigen targets remain unknown. This material consisted of CD4+ T cells from PBMCs cultured without peptide, taken before COVID-19 vaccination. These receptors were obtained from a human donor who received a COVID-19 vaccine.

The J gene is TRBJ2-4, the V gene TRBV28; D gene uncertain. The V and J ends lost 5 bases and 0 bases respectively, with 8 bases between them. CDR1 is MDHEN and CDR2 is SYDVKM in the germline V gene. This CDR3 has 14 amino acids. The CDR3 nucleotides read TGTGCCAGCAGTCCCCAGATAGCCAAAAACATTCAGTACTTC. Translating it yields CASSPQIAKNIQYF.

The CDR3 DNA is TGTGCCAGCTCACCACCGGGAGCCGGGGAGCTGTTTTTT. Its translation: CASSPPGAGELFF. The chain links TRBV18 to TRBJ2-2; the D gene is possibly TRBD2 (5 bases). CDR3 length: 13 amino acids. Trimming removed 0 bases from V and 6 bases from J, with 5 bases in between. In germline, CDR1 is KGHSH, CDR2 LQKENI.

This clone showed up just a few times. The V call is TRBV11-2, the J call TRBJ2-7, with D unresolved. The CDR3 covers 14 residues. In germline, CDR1 is SGHAT, CDR2 FQNNGV. V lost 5 bases to trimming and J lost 0 bases, with 11 bases between them. CDR3 region: CASSPGPSSYEQYF. The CDR3 region has the DNA TGTGCCAGCAGCCCCGGACCAAGCTCCTACGAGCAGTACTTC.

This clone has just a few counts. The chain carries TRBV10-2 and TRBJ2-2; no firm D call. CDR3 length equals 14 residues. Looked up from germline, CDR1 is WSHSY and CDR2 is SAAADI. Trimming left V 4 bases short and J 6 bases short, with 12 bases between. The CDR3 sequence: CASSGDLWPGELFF. For the CDR3, the DNA is TGCGCCAGCAGTGGCGATCTGTGGCCCGGGGAGCTGTTTTTT.

This chain links TRBV18 with TRBJ1-1; no clear D gene. This CDR3 is 14 amino acids long. The V gene's germline CDR1 is KGHSH and CDR2 LQKENI. Trimming pared 1 base from V and 0 bases from J, leaving 6 bases between. CDR3 loop: CASSPRDLNTEAFF. The CDR3 DNA reads as TGTGCCAGCTCACCACGCGATTTGAACACTGAAGCTTTCTTT.

The chain joins TRBV7-9 to TRBJ1-2; D remains ambiguous. The CDR3 length is 15 residues. CDR1 is SEHNR, CDR2 FQNEAQ, per germline (reference sequence). V lost 3 bases and J 4 bases, leaving 15 bases between the germline ends. CDR3 sequence reads: CASSFPGGLSYGYTF. CDR3 sequence (DNA): TGTGCCAGCAGCTTCCCCGGTGGGCTCAGCTATGGCTACACCTTC.

The chain joins TRBV9 to TRBJ1-1; 8 bases fit TRBD1. V lost 3 bases and J lost 4; bases outside the gene matches: 5. This CDR3 is built from 14 residues. Germline V gene lookup returns CDR1 SGDLS and CDR2 YYNGEE. CDR3 nucleotides: TGTGCCAGCAGCGGTCGACAGGGGTCCACTGAAGCTTTCTTT. Encoded protein: CASSGRQGSTEAFF.

This clone was seen once. The chain carries TRBV27 and TRBJ1-5; 10 bases agree with TRBD1. J gave up 0 bases and V 1 base, and 6 bases lay outside the gene matches. Germline V lookup: CDR1 MNHEY, CDR2 SMNVEV (reference sequence). This CDR3 region has 18 residues. CDR3 region: CASSLYGTGAFSNQPQHF. The DNA for the CDR3 is TGTGCCAGCAGTTTATACGGGACAGGGGCCTTTAGCAATCAGCCCCAGCATTTT.

The gene calls are TRBV7-8 and TRBJ2-5; the match to TRBD2 covers 11 bases. The V and J ends lost 4 bases and 5 bases, in that order; junction bases with no gene match: 9. Germline V gives CDR1 SGHVS, CDR2 FQNEAQ. The CDR3 consists of 16 residues. This CDR3 reads CASSSTSGGGVETQYF. CDR3 DNA sequence: TGTGCCAGCAGCTCCACTAGCGGGGGAGGTGTGGAGACCCAGTACTTC.

The chain uses TRBV10-1 and TRBJ1-1; 7 nucleotides agree with TRBD1. Germline trimming cut 6 bases from V and 1 base from J; bases unmatched to any gene: 14. This CDR3 comprises 17 residues. Germline V lookup: CDR1 WNHNN, CDR2 SYGVQD (reference sequence). The CDR3 reads CASRKDRLPHGNTEAFF. CDR3 in DNA: TGCGCCAGCAGGAAGGACAGGTTACCGCATGGGAACACTGAAGCTTTCTTT.

CDR3 bases: TGTGCCAGCAGCTTGGGGGCAGGGGGCGTCTATGGCTACACCTTC. It specifies CASSLGAGGVYGYTF. V gene TRBV5-8 combines with J gene TRBJ1-2; 8 bases agree with TRBD1. Germline V gene data show CDR1 as SGHTS and CDR2 as YDEGEE. The CDR3 contains 15 residues. The J segment lost 4 bases and the V segment lost 0 bases, leaving 5 bases of the junction unmatched.

This clone appeared a few times. The chain uses TRBV3-1 (or the pseudogene TRBV3-2) and TRBJ2-7, with D perhaps TRBD2 (6 bases). This CDR3 has 14 amino acids. The V and J ends lost 0 bases and 6 bases respectively, with 12 bases between them. The germline gives CDR1 LGHDT, CDR2 YNNKEL (reference sequence). The CDR3: CASSQDPGRGEQYF. The CDR3 bases are TGTGCCAGCAGCCAAGATCCAGGGCGGGGCGAGCAGTACTTC.

J is TRBJ1-2 and V is TRBV7-8; D gene uncertain. Germline values: CDR1 SGHVS, CDR2 FQNEAQ. The V gene lost 1 base and the J gene lost 4 bases, with 10 bases spanning the gap. The CDR3 totals 14 residues. The CDR3 region is CASSLDMAAYGYTF. In DNA, the CDR3 is TGTGCCAGCAGCTTAGATATGGCAGCCTATGGCTACACCTTC.

The V and J genes are TRBV6-5 and TRBJ2-4, with 9 bases that match TRBD1. Germline loops: CDR1 MNHEY, CDR2 SVGAGI. J gave up 1 base and V 6 bases, and 1 base lay outside the gene matches. There are 14 residues in the CDR3. CDR3 nucleotide sequence: TGTGCCAGCAGAGGACAGGGGGCCAAAAACATTCAGTACTTC. Amino acids: CASRGQGAKNIQYF.